The entry that follows covers one T cell receptor (beta chain) sequence. This sample is drawn from a study of blood T cell repertoires in COVID-19. Study-level background: Nucleic acid was either cDNA or gDNA, and it came from T cells, B-cell-depleted T cells, or PBMCs.

Trimming pared 6 bases from V and 0 bases from J, leaving 12 bases between. The CDR3 consists of 15 residues. The germline gives CDR1 MDHEN, CDR2 SYDVKM. The protocol was immunoSEQ multiplex PCR, while the TCRdb copy is restricted to in-frame clones and leaves out a portion. The table has some 220,000 clones, around 84% seen once; the top ten hold around 13%. V gene TRBV28 combines with J gene TRBJ1-5; perhaps TRBD1 as D (6 bases). This clonotype originated in a human donor in a cohort sampled during active COVID-19. The specimen sequenced was peripheral blood. Here the CDR3 DNA reads TGTGCCAGCAGAACCCGACAGGTTAGCAATCAGCCCCAGCATTTT. Translating it yields CASRTRQVSNQPQHF.